The 22 T cell receptor beta chains below were found in one sample sequenced in a study of glioma-infiltrating T cells. Using RNA template, CDR3s of TCR alpha and beta were amplified with iRepertoire arm-PCR. TCRdb ran MiXCR on the multiplex PCR reads and lists one entry per CDR3 protein. This sample yields 400,000 or so distinct CDR3 sequences, of which around 38% are seen a single time; around 12% belongs to the top ten. Sequences were obtained from glioma tissue, nonneoplastic brain tissue, or PBMCs (not recorded which). The receptors derive from a human donor with low-grade glioma or glioblastoma, undergoing nonglioma brain surgery, or in good health (not recorded which).

The chain couples TRBV6-2 or TRBV6-3 to TRBJ1-4; D remains ambiguous. From germline, CDR1 is MNHEY and CDR2 SVGEGT. V was clipped by 5 bases and J by 6 bases, with 13 bases between them. The CDR3 has 14 residues. The CDR3 DNA is TGTGCCAGCAGTGAACGGCAGGACGATGAAAAACTGTTTTTT. Encoded protein: CASSERQDDEKLFF.

In this sample, this clonotype turned up many times. V usage is TRBV6-2 or TRBV6-3 and J usage is TRBJ2-7; TRBD2 matches 10 bases. The CDR3 loop spans 14 amino acids. After removal of 6 bases from V and 6 bases from J, the junction contained 8 bases not matched to a gene. Germline V lookup: CDR1 MNHEY, CDR2 SVGEGT. In nucleotides, the CDR3 is TGTGCCAGCAGAAGAGCGGGAGGGCCGGGCGAGCAGTACTTC. It is translated as CASRRAGGPGEQYF.

As for this clonotype: A much bigger clone sits one base away, suggesting this may be a read error. The rearrangement joins TRBV28 to TRBJ1-2, with a possible D match to TRBD1 (5 bases). In germline, CDR1 is MDHEN, CDR2 SYDVKM. This CDR3 is 15 amino acids long. Trimming removed 6 bases from V and 4 bases from J, with 18 bases in between. The CDR3 protein is CASSGIPLGTYGYTF. CDR3 sequence (DNA): TGTGCCAGCAGCGGTATCCCACTAGGGACCTATGGCTACACCTTC.

This clonotype has a count of ten or more. This chain connects TRBV29-1 to TRBJ2-3; D is possibly TRBD1 or TRBD2 (5 bases each). Germline V lookup: CDR1 SQVTM, CDR2 ANQGSEA. The CDR3 consists of 13 residues. The ends were cut back, 3 bases at V and 4 bases at J, with 11 bases in the middle. CDR3 in DNA: TGCAGCGTTGATGGGATGGGGGCAGATACGCAGTATTTT. It codes for CSVDGMGADTQYF.

This clonotype was recorded a few times. J is TRBJ2-7 and V is TRBV28; D remains ambiguous. The germline gives CDR1 MDHEN, CDR2 SYDVKM. V shed 2 bases and J shed 4 bases, with 9 bases lying between them. The CDR3 is made up of 13 amino acids. CDR3: CASSLPGGYEQYF. The CDR3 region has the DNA TGTGCCAGCAGTTTACCCGGCGGTTACGAGCAGTACTTC.

V usage is TRBV29-1 and J usage is TRBJ2-5; D gene ambiguous. CDR1 SQVTM and CDR2 ANQGSEA come from the germline V gene. The V end lost 5 bases, the J end lost 5 bases, and 12 bases lay between the germline ends. The CDR3 totals 12 residues. This CDR3 reads CSVRPPAETQYF. The CDR3, as DNA: TGCAGCGTTCGGCCTCCCGCGGAGACCCAGTACTTC.

A word on this clonotype: Sequence at one end of the junction differs from germline and may be a read error. CDR3 nucleotides: TGCAGTGCTAGATATCCCCCTATAGCGGGAGGGCGAGATGAGCAGTCCTTC. Translating it yields CSARYPPIAGGRDEQSF. The V call is TRBV20-1, the J call TRBJ2-1, with 11 bases lining up with TRBD2. Germline lookup yields CDR1 DFQATT and CDR2 SNEGSKA (reference sequence). The length of the CDR3 is 17 residues.

This clonotype was detected ten times or more. CDR3 in DNA: TGTGCCAGCAGCACGTCTCTAGGAGATACGCAGTATTTT. It is translated as CASSTSLGDTQYF. V and J are TRBV7-2 and TRBJ2-3; D is undetermined. V was pared by 5 bases and J by 5 bases, with 11 bases between. The CDR3 spans 13 residues. CDR1 is SGHTA and CDR2 is FQGNSA in the germline V gene.

This clonotype was observed a handful of times. V usage is TRBV28 and J usage is TRBJ2-5; the D is unclear. This CDR3 is 15 amino acids long. Germline lookup yields CDR1 MDHEN and CDR2 SYDVKM. The V end was cut by 0 bases, the J end by 2 bases, with 10 bases between. DNA for the CDR3: TGTGCCAGCAGTTTATGGGGCAGTATACAAGAGACCCAGTACTTC. Its translation is CASSLWGSIQETQYF.

The chain joins TRBV7-3 to TRBJ1-1; D perhaps matches TRBD1 (6 bases). Germline lookup yields CDR1 SGHTA and CDR2 FQGTGA. Trimming stripped 2 bases from V and 2 bases from J, with 12 bases between. The CDR3 is made up of 15 amino acids. The CDR3 reads CASSLRAGANTEAFF. CDR3 bases: TGTGCCAGCAGCTTACGGGCGGGGGCTAACACTGAAGCTTTCTTT. The complete variable domain, with remaining parts taken from reference TRBV7-3 and TRBJ1-1, reads GAGVSQTPSNKVTEKGKYVELRCDPISGHTALYWYRQSLGQGPEFLIYFQGTGAADDSGLPNDRFFAVRPEGSVSTLKIQRTERGDSAVYLCASSLRAGANTEAFFGQGTRLTVV.

The CDR3 protein is CASGYAGAGRSGSTDTQYF. Here the CDR3 DNA reads TGTGCCAGCGGATATGCTGGGGCGGGAAGAAGTGGGAGCACAGATACGCAGTATTTT. The chain couples TRBV6-2 or TRBV6-3 to TRBJ2-3, with D possibly matching TRBD2 (6 bases). Germline CDR1 and CDR2: MNHEY and SVGEGT. Trimming shortened V by 8 bases and J by 0 bases, and 27 bases separated the two germline ends. CDR3 length: 19 amino acids.

The table lists this clonotype with a few counts. J is TRBJ1-2 and V is TRBV4-2, with D possibly matching TRBD1 (5 bases). V dropped 3 bases and J dropped 3 bases, with 11 bases sitting between them. Germline CDR1 LGHNA, CDR2 YNFKEQ. The CDR3 sequence is 14 residues long. The CDR3 sequence is CASSQGRPDYGYTF. CDR3 coding DNA: TGTGCCAGCAGCCAGGGACGCCCCGACTATGGCTACACCTTC.

This chain connects TRBV7-2 to TRBJ1-6; D not certain. V gave up 2 bases and J gave up 10 bases, with 15 bases separating them. Germline CDR1 reads SGHTA; CDR2 reads FQGNSA. CDR3 length: 15 residues. CDR3 in amino acids: CASSLSMLQHSPLHF. The CDR3 bases are TGTGCCAGCAGCTTAAGTATGCTTCAGCACTCACCCCTCCACTTT.

The rearrangement uses TRBV19 and TRBJ2-5, with 9 bases identical to TRBD2. The CDR3 extends over 14 amino acids. Germline CDR1 reads LNHDA; CDR2 reads SQIVND (reference sequence). Trimming at V came to 2 bases and at J to 2 bases, leaving 0 bases not matched to a gene. CDR3: CASSITSGQETQYF. In DNA, the CDR3 is TGTGCCAGTAGTATAACTAGCGGGCAAGAGACCCAGTACTTC. The full variable domain, completed using reference TRBV19 and TRBJ2-5, is DGGITQSPKYLFRKEGQNVTLSCEQNLNHDAMYWYRQDPGQGLRLIYYSQIVNDFQKGDIAEGYSVSREKKESFPLTVTSAQKNPTAFYLCASSITSGQETQYFGPGTRLLVL.

The genes are TRBV2 and TRBJ1-1; D is unresolved. Germline CDR1 is SNHLY and CDR2 is FYNNEI. The CDR3 totals 14 residues. V lost 3 bases and J 3 bases, leaving 11 bases between the germline ends. The CDR3 sequence is CASSDRNSHTEAFF. As DNA, the CDR3 is TGTGCCAGCAGTGATAGGAACAGCCACACTGAAGCTTTCTTT.

The J gene is TRBJ2-3, the V gene TRBV20-1; D gene uncertain. Trimming pared 6 bases from V and 1 base from J, leaving 14 bases between. The CDR3 sequence is 14 residues long. The germline V gene has CDR1 DFQATT and CDR2 SNEGSKA (reference sequence). CDR3 loop: CSAQVRGGTDTQYF. CDR3 sequence (DNA): TGCAGTGCGCAGGTTCGTGGTGGCACAGATACGCAGTATTTT.

Worth noting for this clonotype: At one boundary the junction diverges from the germline segment, which might be a read error. This sequence joins TRBV7-9 and TRBJ2-3; D is unclear. Per the germline V gene, CDR1 is SEHNR and CDR2 is FQNEAQ (reference sequence). This CDR3 is built from 13 residues. The CDR3 sequence: CAGSLVRTDTQYF. In nucleotides, the CDR3 is TGTGCCGGCAGCTTAGTGCGTACAGATACGCAGTATTTT. The full variable domain, with the rest looked up from reference TRBV7-9 and TRBJ2-3, is DTGVSQNPRHKITKRGQNVTFRCDPISEHNRLYWYRQTLGQGPEFLTYFQNEAQLEKSRLLSDRFSAERPKGSFSTLEIQRTEQGDSAMYLCAGSLVRTDTQYFGPGTRLTVL.

V is TRBV7-9 and J is TRBJ2-3, with D possibly TRBD2 on 6 matching bases. V lost 4 bases, J lost 3 bases, and 14 bases lay in between. Germline V gene lookup returns CDR1 SEHNR and CDR2 FQNEAQ (reference sequence). The CDR3 contains 15 residues. The CDR3 bases are TGTGCCAGCAGCTATGGGGGGACCCAGACAGATACGCAGTATTTT. Translation: CASSYGGTQTDTQYF.

This sequence joins TRBV28 and TRBJ2-4, with TRBD2 matching over 10 bases. Germline V gene lookup returns CDR1 MDHEN and CDR2 SYDVKM. The CDR3 runs 18 residues. The V gene end was trimmed by 5 bases and the J gene end by 2 bases; junction bases not matched to a gene: 12. CDR3: CASSPPLLAGRSKNIQYF. CDR3 DNA sequence: TGTGCCAGCAGTCCTCCCCTACTAGCGGGACGGTCCAAAAACATTCAGTACTTC.

The rearrangement links TRBV29-1 to TRBJ2-1; D unclear. Trimming left V 3 bases short and J 7 bases short, with 7 bases between. CDR3 size: 11 residues. The germline V gene has CDR1 SQVTM and CDR2 ANQGSEA. As DNA, the CDR3 is TGCAGCGTTGACAGCCCTAATGAGCAGTTCTTC. It specifies CSVDSPNEQFF.

This chain joins TRBV4-3 and TRBJ2-3; D gene ambiguous. The CDR3 extends over 13 amino acids. Germline loops: CDR1 LGHNA, CDR2 YSLEER. V was shortened by 0 bases and J by 7 bases, with 8 bases between the two germline ends. The CDR3 bases are TGCGCCAGCAGCCAAGATCGAACATATACGCAGTATTTT. Translated, it gives CASSQDRTYTQYF.

This clonotype has just a few counts. The V and J genes are TRBV7-6 and TRBJ1-1, with 7 positions matching TRBD1. Germline lookup yields CDR1 SGHVS and CDR2 FNYEAQ. J gave up 3 bases and V 1 base, and 5 bases lay outside the gene matches. This CDR3 contains 15 residues. This chain's CDR3 is CASSLDGTGDTEAFF. The CDR3 bases are TGTGCCAGCAGCTTAGATGGAACAGGGGACACTGAAGCTTTCTTT.